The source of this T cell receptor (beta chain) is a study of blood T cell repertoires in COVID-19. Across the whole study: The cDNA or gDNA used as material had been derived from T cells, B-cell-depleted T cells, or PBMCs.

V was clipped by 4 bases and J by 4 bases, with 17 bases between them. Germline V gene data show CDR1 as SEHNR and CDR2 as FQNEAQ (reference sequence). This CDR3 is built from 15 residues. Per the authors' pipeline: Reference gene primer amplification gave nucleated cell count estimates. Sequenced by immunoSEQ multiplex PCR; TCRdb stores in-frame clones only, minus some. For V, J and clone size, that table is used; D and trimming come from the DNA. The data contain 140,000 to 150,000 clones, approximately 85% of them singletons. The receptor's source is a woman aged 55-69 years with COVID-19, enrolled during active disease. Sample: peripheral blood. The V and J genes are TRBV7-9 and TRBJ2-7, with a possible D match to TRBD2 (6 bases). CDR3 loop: CASSSLSGEKYEQYF. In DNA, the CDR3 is TGTGCCAGCAGCTCACTATCGGGAGAGAAATACGAGCAGTACTTC.